Below are 10 T cell receptor beta chains sequenced from a single sample in a study of blood T cells in healthy people across ages. A J-beta primer mix and a sample-barcoded 5' primer were used in a second PCR of about 7 to 12 cycles. Using its own MiXCR run on the 5' RACE reads, TCRdb lists one record per CDR3 protein. The sample carries roughly 700,000 distinct CDR3 sequences, approximately 50% recorded once. The sequenced sample was blood. Receptors were obtained from a woman aged 55-69 years in good health.

A few counts support this clonotype. The chain employs TRBV28 and TRBJ1-2; D gene unclear. Germline CDR1 MDHEN, CDR2 SYDVKM. V was trimmed by 7 bases and J by 2 bases, leaving 8 bases between them. CDR3 size: 12 residues. CDR3 sequence reads: CASNSVNYGYTF. CDR3 nucleotides: TGTGCCAGCAACTCAGTAAACTATGGCTACACCTTC.

This clonotype was detected a few times. This chain connects TRBV10-3 to TRBJ2-7, with D tentatively TRBD1 (6 bases). The CDR3 totals 14 residues. V was cut by 4 bases and J by 0 bases, with 10 bases left in between. Germline V CDR1 and CDR2: ENHRY, SYGVKD. CDR3 amino acids: CAISATGSSYEQYF. The CDR3 bases are TGTGCCATCAGTGCAACAGGGTCCTCCTACGAGCAGTACTTC.

The chain has TRBV29-1 and TRBJ2-3; D is perhaps TRBD2 (6 bases). This CDR3 has 13 amino acids. Trimming pared 4 bases from V and 4 bases from J, leaving 12 bases between. In germline, CDR1 is SQVTM, CDR2 ANQGSEA. The CDR3 DNA follows: TGCAGCGTTGGGGTCGGGAGATCAGATACGCAGTATTTT. Translated: CSVGVGRSDTQYF.

The chain joins TRBV20-1 to TRBJ2-2, with D maybe TRBD1 (6 bases). CDR1 DFQATT and CDR2 SNEGSKA come from the germline V gene (reference sequence). V lost 4 bases, J lost 5 bases, and 14 bases lay in between. The CDR3 totals 14 residues. The CDR3 nucleotides are TGCAGTGCTACGCAGGGGTTAAAAACCGGGGAGCTGTTTTTT. This gives the protein CSATQGLKTGELFF.

The chain recombines TRBV28 with TRBJ2-5, with a weak D call TRBD2 (5 bases). The CDR3 has 14 residues. Germline assignment: CDR1 MDHEN and CDR2 SYDVKM. Trimming left V 5 bases short and J 3 bases short, with 13 bases between. The CDR3, as DNA: TGTGCCAGCAGTAGCGGATCCATCGAAGAGACCCAGTACTTC. Protein product: CASSSGSIEETQYF.

The chain links TRBV11-2 to TRBJ2-3, with no clear D. Trimming cost V 3 bases and J 6 bases, with 7 bases left between them. The length of the CDR3 is 12 residues. Germline V gene data show CDR1 as SGHAT and CDR2 as FQNNGV. The CDR3 here is CASSFRRDTQYF. CDR3 nucleotide sequence: TGTGCCAGCAGCTTTAGACGGGATACGCAGTATTTT.

The rearrangement links TRBV7-2 to TRBJ2-3; TRBD1 might be the D (5 bases). The germline V gene encodes CDR1 SGHTA and CDR2 FQGNSA. This CDR3 is 12 amino acids long. Trimming shortened V by 8 bases and J by 4 bases, and 10 bases separated the two germline ends. In DNA form, the CDR3 reads TGTGCCAGCGCCTTAGGGGCAGATACGCAGTATTTT. Translation: CASALGADTQYF.

V and J are TRBV11-2 and TRBJ1-1; D gene uncertain. V was pared by 1 base and J by 10 bases, with 10 bases between. Germline CDR1 SGHAT, CDR2 FQNNGV. This CDR3 is 12 amino acids long. CDR3 in DNA: TGTGCCAGCAGCTTAGTCGGGATCCGAGCTTTCTTT. It yields the protein CASSLVGIRAFF.

This clonotype was recorded at least ten times. The chain links TRBV29-1 to TRBJ2-1; 8 positions match TRBD1. Germline CDR1 SQVTM, CDR2 ANQGSEA. This CDR3 contains 15 residues. The V gene end was trimmed by 4 bases and the J gene end by 7 bases; junction bases not matched to a gene: 12. This chain's CDR3 is CSVVRAGGSGNEQFF. The DNA of the CDR3 is TGCAGCGTTGTGAGGGCAGGGGGCTCGGGTAATGAGCAGTTCTTC.

This clonotype was detected a few times. This rearrangement joins TRBV20-1 to TRBJ1-2, with a weak D call TRBD1 (6 bases). The CDR3 is made up of 14 amino acids. V was clipped by 5 bases and J by 3 bases, with 16 bases between them. Germline-derived CDR1 and CDR2 are DFQATT and SNEGSKA (reference sequence). CDR3: CSAVKQGLDYGYTF. The CDR3 DNA follows: TGCAGTGCTGTGAAACAGGGTTTGGACTATGGCTACACCTTC.